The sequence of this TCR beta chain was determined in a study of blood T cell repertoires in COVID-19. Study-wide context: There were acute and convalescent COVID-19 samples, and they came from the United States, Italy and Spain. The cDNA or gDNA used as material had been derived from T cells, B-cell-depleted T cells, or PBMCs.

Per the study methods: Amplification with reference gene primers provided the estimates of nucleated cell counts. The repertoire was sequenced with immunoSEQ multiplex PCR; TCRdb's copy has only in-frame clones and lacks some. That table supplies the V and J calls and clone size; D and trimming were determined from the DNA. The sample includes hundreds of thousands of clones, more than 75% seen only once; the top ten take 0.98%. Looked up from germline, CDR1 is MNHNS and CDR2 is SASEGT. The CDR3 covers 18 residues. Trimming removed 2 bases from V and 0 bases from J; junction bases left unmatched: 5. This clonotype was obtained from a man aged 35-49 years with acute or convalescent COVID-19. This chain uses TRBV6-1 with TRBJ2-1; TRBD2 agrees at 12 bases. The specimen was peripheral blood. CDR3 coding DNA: TGTGCCAGCAGTGAACCTTCTAGCGGGGGGGCCTCCTACAATGAGCAGTTCTTC. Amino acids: CASSEPSSGGASYNEQFF.